The 25 T cell receptor beta chains below were found in one sample sequenced in a study of cytomegalovirus exposure and HLA in healthy donors. Use of 60 Vbeta and 13 Jbeta primers characterized the PCR. The method was immunoSEQ multiplex PCR; TCRdb's version includes in-frame clones alone and lacks a portion of them. The table includes roughly 140,000 clones, about 79% detected once. Material for sequencing was PBMCs. The receptors originated from a woman between 25 and 40 years old in good health and CMV-seronegative.

The V gene is TRBV5-5, the J gene TRBJ1-4, with TRBD1 matching over 7 bases. The CDR3 spans 15 residues. Germline V gene sequence: CDR1 SGHKS, CDR2 YYEKEE (reference sequence). Trimming at V came to 4 bases and at J to 7 bases, leaving 10 bases not matched to a gene. The CDR3 DNA sequence: TGTGCCAGCAGCCTCGCCCCAGGGGGGTTTGAAAAACTGTTTTTT. This codes for CASSLAPGGFEKLFF.

The chain has TRBV27 and TRBJ1-2, with TRBD1 matching over 8 bases. The germline gives CDR1 MNHEY, CDR2 SMNVEV (reference sequence). Germline trimming cut 1 base from V and 4 bases from J; bases unmatched to any gene: 5. The CDR3 sequence is 15 residues long. CDR3 loop: CASSLFPTGVYGYTF. CDR3 DNA: TGTGCCAGCAGTTTATTCCCGACAGGGGTCTATGGCTACACCTTC.

The CDR3: CATSGGTVGGNEKLFF. The CDR3 DNA sequence: TGTGCCACCAGCGGAGGGACAGTCGGAGGTAATGAAAAACTGTTTTTT. The chain is built from TRBV15 and TRBJ1-4; the match to TRBD1 covers 7 bases. With V trimmed by 5 bases and J by 4 bases, 10 bases remained unmatched. CDR3 length: 16 residues. The germline gives CDR1 LNHNV, CDR2 YYDKDF (reference sequence).

V and J are TRBV30 and TRBJ1-5; D uncertain. Germline CDR1 GTSNPN, CDR2 SVGIG (reference sequence). Between the trimmed V and J ends, which lost 2 bases and 0 bases, there was a span of 5 bases. There are 13 residues in the CDR3. CDR3 bases: TGTGCCTGGAGTACGGGTAGCAATCAGCCCCAGCATTTT. It specifies CAWSTGSNQPQHF. The full variable domain, completed using reference TRBV30 and TRBJ1-5, is SQTIHQWPATLVQPVGSPLSLECTVEGTSNPNLYWYRQAAGRGLQLLFYSVGIGQISSEVPQNLSASRPQDRQFILSSKKLLLSDSGFYLCAWSTGSNQPQHFGDGTRLSIL.

The V and J genes are TRBV19 and TRBJ2-1, with TRBD2 matching 8 bases. This CDR3 region has 15 residues. V was pared by 3 bases and J by 4 bases, with 5 bases of the junction left unmatched. CDR1 LNHDA and CDR2 SQIVND come from the germline V gene (reference sequence). This CDR3 reads CASSIRSGGYNEQFF. In DNA form, the CDR3 reads TGTGCCAGTAGTATTAGGAGCGGGGGTTACAATGAGCAGTTCTTC.

This clone has a handful of counts. The V gene is TRBV19, the J gene TRBJ1-5; D perhaps matches TRBD1 (6 bases). Germline assignment: CDR1 LNHDA and CDR2 SQIVND (reference sequence). V lost 6 bases, J lost 0 bases, and 12 bases lay in between. The CDR3 extends over 15 amino acids. This CDR3 is CASRAGGSSNQPQHF. As DNA, the CDR3 is TGTGCCAGTAGAGCGGGGGGCAGTAGCAATCAGCCCCAGCATTTT.

This clone was counted between two and nine times. This chain links TRBV5-1 with TRBJ1-6, with TRBD1 matching 7 bases. Losses at the gene ends were 5 bases for V and 11 bases for J; bases not matched to a gene: 13. This CDR3 spans 15 amino acids. The germline gives CDR1 SGHRS, CDR2 YFSETQ. CDR3 amino acids: CASRGGGEGHTPLHF. CDR3 DNA sequence: TGCGCCAGCAGAGGAGGGGGCGAAGGCCATACACCCCTCCACTTT. The variable domain in full, completed from reference TRBV5-1 and TRBJ1-6, reads KAGVTQTPRYLIKTRGQQVTLSCSPISGHRSVSWYQQTPGQGLQFLFEYFSETQRNKGNFPGRFSGRQFSNSRSEMNVSTLELGDSALYLCASRGGGEGHTPLHFGNGTRLTVT.

The rearrangement joins TRBV6-1 to TRBJ1-2; TRBD1 matches 10 bases. V lost 5 bases and J lost 0; bases outside the gene matches: 3. Germline V lookup: CDR1 MNHNS, CDR2 SASEGT. The CDR3 is 15 amino acids. The CDR3 bases are TGTGCCAGCAGTCTGGGACAGGGGTCTAACTATGGCTACACCTTC. Protein product: CASSLGQGSNYGYTF.

The chain uses TRBV5-1 and TRBJ1-3, with TRBD1 identical over 9 bases. The CDR3 contains 18 residues. V lost 0 bases and J lost 0; bases outside the gene matches: 7. The germline V gene encodes CDR1 SGHRS and CDR2 YFSETQ. The CDR3 is CASSLEGTGTFSGNTIYF. Written as DNA, the CDR3 is TGCGCCAGCAGCTTGGAGGGGACAGGGACCTTCTCTGGAAACACCATATATTTT.

This clone was counted a few times. J is TRBJ1-4 and V is TRBV19; D ambiguous. V lost 6 bases and J 7 bases, leaving 12 bases between the germline ends. CDR3 length: 13 amino acids. CDR1 and CDR2 (germline): LNHDA, SQIVND (reference sequence). The CDR3 here is CASSSAVAEKLFF. The CDR3 nucleotides are TGTGCCAGTAGCTCCGCGGTGGCTGAAAAACTGTTTTTT.

This clone was seen a few times. The gene calls are TRBV5-1 and TRBJ1-1; D remains ambiguous. The CDR3 consists of 12 residues. Trimming pared 0 bases from V and 8 bases from J, leaving 8 bases between. CDR1 SGHRS and CDR2 YFSETQ come from the germline V gene. This CDR3 is CASSLGRSEAFF. CDR3 coding DNA: TGCGCCAGCAGCTTGGGCCGGTCGGAAGCTTTCTTT.

J is TRBJ1-1 and V is TRBV10-3; 9 positions match TRBD1. Germline CDR1 reads ENHRY; CDR2 reads SYGVKD. This CDR3 contains 15 residues. After removal of 3 bases from V and 1 base from J, the junction contained 3 bases not matched to a gene. Here the CDR3 reads CAISDPGQGNTEAFF. The CDR3 bases are TGTGCCATCAGTGACCCGGGACAGGGGAACACTGAAGCTTTCTTT.

The chain is built from TRBV5-1 and TRBJ2-2; D unclear. CDR1 is SGHRS and CDR2 is YFSETQ in the germline V gene. The CDR3 runs 14 residues. V lost 5 bases and J 3 bases, leaving 11 bases between the germline ends. This CDR3 reads CASRTESDTGELFF. The CDR3 nucleotides read TGCGCCAGCAGAACAGAATCGGACACCGGGGAGCTGTTTTTT.

J is TRBJ1-1 and V is TRBV11-2, with a tentative D call TRBD1 (5 bases). V shed 3 bases and J shed 0 bases, with 14 bases lying between them. This CDR3 spans 16 amino acids. Germline V gene sequence: CDR1 SGHAT, CDR2 FQNNGV. CDR3 nucleotide sequence: TGTGCCAGCAGCTTCCGGCAGGGTATCATGAACACTGAAGCTTTCTTT. Translating gives CASSFRQGIMNTEAFF.

The V and J genes are TRBV5-4 and TRBJ2-7; 12 positions agree with TRBD1. The CDR3 runs 16 residues. CDR1 is SGHNT and CDR2 is YYREEE in the germline V gene (reference sequence). J gave up 4 bases and V 4 bases, and 9 bases lay outside the gene matches. CDR3 sequence (DNA): TGTGCCAGCAGCCCCGGGGACAGGGGGCGACAATACGAGCAGTACTTC. This sequence encodes CASSPGDRGRQYEQYF.

The rearrangement joins TRBV27 to TRBJ1-5; possibly TRBD1 for D (6 bases). This CDR3 region has 13 residues. Germline-derived CDR1 and CDR2 are MNHEY and SMNVEV (reference sequence). V was cut by 3 bases and J by 9 bases, with 12 bases left in between. CDR3 region: CASSLAGDRPQHF. Here the CDR3 DNA reads TGTGCCAGCAGTTTGGCAGGGGACCGGCCCCAGCATTTT.

The rearrangement links TRBV6-4 to TRBJ1-2; D might be TRBD1 (5 bases). This CDR3 comprises 12 residues. V was shortened by 2 bases and J by 7 bases, with 8 bases between the two germline ends. The germline gives CDR1 MRHNA, CDR2 SNTAGT. The CDR3 here is CASSDRGRGYTF. The DNA of the CDR3 is TGTGCCAGCAGTGACAGGGGCCGTGGCTACACCTTC.

In nucleotides, the CDR3 is TGTGCCAGTAGCCCCCTCACGGGGGGCAATCAGCCCCAGCATTTT. It codes for CASSPLTGGNQPQHF. This chain joins TRBV19 and TRBJ1-5; TRBD1 is a possible D gene (5 bases). This CDR3 is built from 15 residues. V was pared by 6 bases and J by 2 bases, with 14 bases between. The germline CDR1 and CDR2 sequences are LNHDA and SQIVND (reference sequence).

V and J are TRBV25-1 and TRBJ1-6; TRBD1 is a possible D gene (5 bases). This CDR3 has 13 amino acids. Trimming stripped 7 bases from V and 13 bases from J, with 17 bases between. From germline, CDR1 is MGHDK and CDR2 SYGVNS. The CDR3 sequence is CASTGPGLAPLHF. CDR3 coding DNA: TGTGCCAGCACCGGACCGGGACTTGCGCCCCTCCACTTT.

The V and J genes are TRBV11-2 and TRBJ1-1; perhaps TRBD1 as D (6 bases). The CDR3 loop spans 14 amino acids. V lost 5 bases and J 8 bases, leaving 18 bases between the germline ends. The germline gives CDR1 SGHAT, CDR2 FQNNGV. CDR3 nucleotide sequence: TGTGCCAGCAGCCCCCGACAGGTAGGGAGAGAAGCTTTCTTT. This gives the protein CASSPRQVGREAFF.

V gene TRBV6-1 combines with J gene TRBJ2-7; D is possibly TRBD2 (5 bases). V shed 6 bases and J shed 7 bases, with 13 bases lying between them. Looked up from germline, CDR1 is MNHNS and CDR2 is SASEGT. The CDR3 covers 12 residues. The CDR3 nucleotides are TGTGCCAGCAGCCTGGCAACGGGGGAGCAGTACTTC. It specifies CASSLATGEQYF.

This sequence joins TRBV5-6 and TRBJ1-2; unclear D gene. Germline assignment: CDR1 SGHDT and CDR2 YYEEEE. V lost 4 bases and J 4 bases, leaving 23 bases between the germline ends. The CDR3 loop spans 17 amino acids. CDR3 DNA sequence: TGTGCCAGCAGCCGAGTAGATGGGTCGCCGGGATCCTATGGCTACACCTTC. Residues: CASSRVDGSPGSYGYTF.

The chain has TRBV2 and TRBJ2-7, with 9 bases fitting TRBD1. Germline assignment: CDR1 SNHLY and CDR2 FYNNEI. V shed 10 bases and J 6 bases; nucleotides not matched to a gene: 10. The CDR3 sequence is 13 residues long. CDR3: CATGNTGGPEQYF. The CDR3 DNA is TGTGCCACGGGGAACACAGGGGGCCCCGAGCAGTACTTC. The variable domain in full, completed from reference TRBV2 and TRBJ2-7, reads EPEVTQTPSHQVTQMGQEVILRCVPISNHLYFYWYRQILGQKVEFLVSFYNNEISEKSEIFDDQFSVERPDGSNFTLKIRSTKLEDSAMYFCATGNTGGPEQYFGPGTRLTVT.

V gene TRBV6-1 combines with J gene TRBJ1-1; the D gene is possibly TRBD1 (6 bases). The germline V gene has CDR1 MNHNS and CDR2 SASEGT. Trimming left V 4 bases short and J 2 bases short, with 20 bases between. The CDR3 length is 17 residues. The CDR3: CASSGLPGQGYNTEAFF. Here the CDR3 DNA reads TGTGCCAGCAGTGGCCTCCCGGGACAAGGGTACAACACTGAAGCTTTCTTT.

The chain joins TRBV7-3 to TRBJ1-6; tentatively, D is TRBD1 (5 bases). CDR3 size: 14 residues. Trimming took off 2 bases at V and 10 bases at J, with 12 bases between the two ends. Per the germline V gene, CDR1 is SGHTA and CDR2 is FQGTGA. The chain's CDR3 is CASSLSPGYSPLHF. Written as DNA, the CDR3 is TGTGCCAGCAGCTTATCGCCAGGGTACTCACCCCTCCACTTT.